The source of this T cell receptor (beta chain) is a study of T cells in Graves' hyperthyroidism and ophthalmopathy. In this sample, this clonotype turned up many times. Antigen specificity is unknown. V was trimmed by 6 bases and J by 3 bases, leaving 12 bases between them. The CDR3 has 12 residues. CDR1 is DFQATT, CDR2 SNEGSKA, per germline (reference sequence). General observations from the study: Ophthalmopathy got predicted by the model a median about 6.7 months before its onset.

Amplified regions were TCR beta CDR3 sequences from RNA transcripts. HTBI primers were the set used in a first-round RT-PCR of the TCR CDR3. TCRdb processed the multiplex PCR reads anew with MiXCR; each CDR3 protein has one entry. This sample has nearly 600,000 distinct CDR3 sequences, with approximately 15% found just once. Diagnosis rested on symptoms, serum thyroxine and TRAb, thyroid ultrasound, and orbital computed tomography. This chain connects TRBV20-1 to TRBJ2-7; maybe TRBD2 (5 bases). Sequenced: blood. The receptor was isolated from a woman in her twenties or thirties with Graves' hyperthyroidism that later progressed to Graves' ophthalmopathy. The DNA of the CDR3 is TGCAGTGCCGAGAGAGAGGGCTACGAGCAGTACTTC. As protein: CSAEREGYEQYF.